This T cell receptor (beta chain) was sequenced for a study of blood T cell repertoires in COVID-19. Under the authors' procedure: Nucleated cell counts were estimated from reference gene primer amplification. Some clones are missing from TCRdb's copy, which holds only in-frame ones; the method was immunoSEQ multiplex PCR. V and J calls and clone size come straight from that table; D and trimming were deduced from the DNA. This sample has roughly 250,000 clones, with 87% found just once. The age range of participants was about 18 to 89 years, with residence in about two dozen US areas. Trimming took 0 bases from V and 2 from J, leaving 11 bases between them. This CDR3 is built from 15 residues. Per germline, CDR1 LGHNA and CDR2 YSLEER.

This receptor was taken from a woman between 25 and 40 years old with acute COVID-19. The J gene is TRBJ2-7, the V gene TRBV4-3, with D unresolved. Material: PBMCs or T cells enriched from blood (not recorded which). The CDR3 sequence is CASSQDRVPTYEQYF. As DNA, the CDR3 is TGCGCCAGCAGCCAAGATCGGGTTCCTACCTACGAGCAGTACTTC.